This T cell receptor beta chain was recorded in a study of T cells in Graves' hyperthyroidism and ophthalmopathy. The source material, RNA transcripts, was used to amplify TCR beta CDR3 regions. RT-PCR in the first round (using the HTBI primer set) targeted the TCR CDR3. TCRdb redid the calling of the multiplex PCR reads with MiXCR, one entry per CDR3 protein. The sample includes over 550,000 distinct CDR3 sequences, 16% seen only once; the top ten take roughly 18%. CDR1 is SQVTM, CDR2 ANQGSEA, per germline. The CDR3 has 18 amino acids. Germline trimming cut 1 base from V and 3 bases from J; bases unmatched to any gene: 12. This clonotype was seen more than once but under ten times. No ophthalmopathy progression within 18 months constituted stable Graves' hyperthyroidism.

The TCR was taken from a woman under 30 with Graves' hyperthyroidism. Sequencing input: blood. This chain connects TRBV29-1 to TRBJ2-3; 11 nucleotides match TRBD2. The CDR3, as DNA: TGCAGCGTTGAAGGGGTAGCGGGAGGGCCAGGGAGGACAGATACGCAGTATTTT. It is translated as CSVEGVAGGPGRTDTQYF.